These 21 T cell receptor beta chains came from one sample sequenced in a study of CD8 T cells in Susac syndrome. Reverse transcription used roughly 0.45 to 1 ug RNA and random hexamers. TCRdb reanalysed the immunoSEQ multiplex PCR reads using MiXCR and keeps one entry per CDR3 protein. The table shows more than 65,000 distinct CDR3 sequences, with around 96% occurring only once. Sample: CD8+ T cells from PBMCs. These receptors all stem from a human donor with multiple sclerosis.

The chain joins TRBV7-6 to TRBJ2-1; D perhaps matches TRBD2 (5 bases). Germline V gene lookup returns CDR1 SGHVS and CDR2 FNYEAQ. V was cut by 3 bases and J by 12 bases, with 18 bases left in between. CDR3 size: 14 residues. CDR3 sequence reads: CASSFHTERQAQFF. Here the CDR3 DNA reads TGTGCCAGCAGCTTTCATACCGAGCGGCAAGCGCAGTTCTTC.

J is TRBJ1-4 and V is TRBV19; D ambiguous. Germline assignment: CDR1 LNHDA and CDR2 SQIVND (reference sequence). There are 15 residues in the CDR3. V was shortened by 3 bases and J by 7 bases, with 15 bases between the two germline ends. The CDR3 DNA follows: TGTGCCAGTAGTATGGTCGAGGTAGGAGGTGAAAAACTGTTTTTT. Translation: CASSMVEVGGEKLFF.

The V call is TRBV27, the J call TRBJ2-7, with D unclear. V lost 4 bases and J lost 3, with 13 bases in between. Germline V CDR1 and CDR2: MNHEY, SMNVEV (reference sequence). The CDR3 is made up of 14 amino acids. The CDR3 region has the DNA TGTGCCAGCAGTTCTTTTGAGGTGGGCTACGAGCAGTACTTC. This sequence encodes CASSSFEVGYEQYF.

The chain joins TRBV5-4 to TRBJ2-7, with 10 bases fitting TRBD2. V gave up 2 bases and J gave up 4 bases; unmatched junction bases: 3. The CDR3 sequence is 14 residues long. CDR1 and CDR2 from the germline V gene are SGHNT and YYREEE (reference sequence). CDR3 sequence (DNA): TGTGCCAGCAGCTTAGGACTAGCGGAGTACGAGCAGTACTTC. Its translation is CASSLGLAEYEQYF. Combining the CDR3 with reference TRBV5-4 and TRBJ2-7 gives the whole variable domain ETGVTQSPTHLIKTRGQQVTLRCSSQSGHNTVSWYQQALGQGPQFIFQYYREEENGRGNFPPRFSGLQFPNYSSELNVNALELDDSALYLCASSLGLAEYEQYFGPGTRLTVT.

The V gene is TRBV20-1, the J gene TRBJ2-5; possibly TRBD1 or TRBD2 for D (5 bases each). Per the germline V gene, CDR1 is DFQATT and CDR2 is SNEGSKA (reference sequence). The CDR3 is 14 amino acids. V lost 4 bases and J 5 bases, leaving 17 bases between the germline ends. CDR3 sequence: CSAKTGTPAETQYF. CDR3 DNA: TGCAGTGCTAAAACCGGGACCCCTGCGGAGACCCAGTACTTC.

This clonotype was picked up one time. The CDR3 sequence is CASSPEGEPYEQYF. The CDR3 nucleotides are TGTGCCAGCAGCCCAGAGGGGGAACCCTACGAGCAGTACTTC. This rearrangement joins TRBV7-9 to TRBJ2-7; D may be TRBD1 (6 bases). Between the trimmed V and J ends, which lost 5 bases and 2 bases, there was a span of 13 bases. Germline V CDR1 and CDR2: SEHNR, FQNEAQ (reference sequence). CDR3 length: 14 amino acids.

CDR3 sequence: CASSYSTNYGYTF. The CDR3 DNA sequence: TGTGCCAGCAGTTACTCGACGAACTATGGCTACACCTTC. The rearrangement uses TRBV6-5 and TRBJ1-2; D not certain. The V gene lost 0 bases and the J gene lost 2 bases, with 4 bases spanning the gap. This CDR3 has 13 amino acids. The V gene's germline CDR1 is MNHEY and CDR2 SVGAGI.

The gene calls are TRBV19 and TRBJ2-1; possibly TRBD1 for D (5 bases). Trimming took off 4 bases at V and 6 bases at J, with 13 bases between the two ends. CDR1 and CDR2 from the germline V gene are LNHDA and SQIVND (reference sequence). This CDR3 is 14 amino acids long. CDR3 bases: TGTGCCAGTAGTACGGCAGGGCAGGTCAATGAGCAGTTCTTC. Its translation is CASSTAGQVNEQFF.

The CDR3 region is CASSPDGPETQYF. The DNA for the CDR3 is TGTGCCAGCAGTCCTGATGGTCCCGAGACCCAGTACTTC. The J gene is TRBJ2-5, the V gene TRBV27; unclear D gene. Between the trimmed V and J ends, which lost 5 bases and 5 bases, there was a span of 12 bases. CDR3 length equals 13 residues. The germline CDR1 and CDR2 sequences are MNHEY and SMNVEV (reference sequence).

This rearrangement joins TRBV7-2 to TRBJ1-6, with 7 bases aligning to TRBD1. The germline gives CDR1 SGHTA, CDR2 FQGNSA. J lost 0 bases, V lost 5 bases, and 7 bases had no gene match. This CDR3 has 17 amino acids. CDR3 coding DNA: TGTGCCAGCAGCACCTACGACAGGGACTCCTATAATTCACCCCTCCACTTT. It encodes CASSTYDRDSYNSPLHF.

J is TRBJ2-7 and V is TRBV12-3 or TRBV12-4; 7 bases fit TRBD1. The length of the CDR3 is 14 residues. V gave up 1 base and J gave up 1 base; unmatched junction bases: 1. Here the CDR3 DNA reads TGTGCCAGCAGTTTAGGGGGACAGTCCTACGAGCAGTACTTC. This encodes CASSLGGQSYEQYF.

This chain links TRBV27 with TRBJ2-2; TRBD2 aligns across 7 bases. V gave up 5 bases and J gave up 6 bases; unmatched junction bases: 21. Germline V CDR1 and CDR2: MNHEY, SMNVEV (reference sequence). CDR3 size: 19 residues. CDR3 sequence reads: CASSPPPLGGGSFAGELFF. The CDR3 DNA reads as TGTGCCAGCAGTCCACCGCCCCTCGGTGGCGGGAGCTTCGCCGGGGAGCTGTTTTTT.

The chain links TRBV7-9 to TRBJ2-4, with 11 positions matching TRBD2. Germline V gene lookup returns CDR1 SEHNR and CDR2 FQNEAQ (reference sequence). The CDR3 totals 16 residues. V gave up 5 bases and J gave up 8 bases; unmatched junction bases: 11. The CDR3 loop reads CASSLVTSGGRDIQYF. CDR3 nucleotides: TGTGCCAGCAGCCTCGTAACTAGCGGGGGTCGAGACATTCAGTACTTC.

The rearrangement joins TRBV12-3 or TRBV12-4 to TRBJ2-2; D might be TRBD1 (6 bases). This CDR3 contains 15 residues. Trimming removed 3 bases from V and 4 bases from J, with 12 bases in between. The CDR3 protein is CASSFPGDRTGELFF. DNA of the CDR3: TGTGCCAGCAGTTTTCCAGGGGACCGCACCGGGGAGCTGTTTTTT.

This rearrangement joins TRBV19 to TRBJ1-5, with D unresolved. This CDR3 has 16 amino acids. Germline-derived CDR1 and CDR2 are LNHDA and SQIVND (reference sequence). With 3 bases removed from V and 0 bases from J, the gap between germline ends came to 12 bases. The CDR3 region has the DNA TGTGCCAGTAGTATCTGGTCGGGTTATAGCAATCAGCCCCAGCATTTT. This codes for CASSIWSGYSNQPQHF.

This clonotype was observed a single time. The rearrangement links TRBV5-6 to TRBJ1-1; TRBD1 might be the D (5 bases). CDR1 and CDR2 from the germline V gene are SGHDT and YYEEEE. CDR3 length: 16 amino acids. Trimming pared 1 base from V and 1 base from J, leaving 14 bases between. The chain's CDR3 is CASSLYGAGGNTEAFF. The CDR3 DNA reads TGTGCCAGCAGCTTGTACGGTGCTGGGGGGAACACTGAAGCTTTCTTT.

The rearrangement joins TRBV29-1 to TRBJ2-7, with 11 bases matching TRBD1. J was trimmed by 2 bases and V by 5 bases; bases with no gene match: 5. This CDR3 is built from 14 residues. Germline values: CDR1 SQVTM, CDR2 ANQGSEA. Here the CDR3 reads CSVRPGQGAYEQYF. CDR3 in DNA: TGCAGCGTTCGCCCGGGACAGGGGGCCTACGAGCAGTACTTC.

The chain employs TRBV4-3 and TRBJ2-7; D possibly corresponds to TRBD2 (5 bases). The CDR3 spans 17 residues. V lost 0 bases and J lost 0, with 15 bases in between. The germline gives CDR1 LGHNA, CDR2 YSLEER. The CDR3 DNA reads TGCGCCAGCAGCCAAGAAAGCCCAGCGGTGTACTCCTACGAGCAGTACTTC. Amino acid sequence: CASSQESPAVYSYEQYF.

The rearrangement uses TRBV3-1 and TRBJ2-7; D call uncertain. V lost 4 bases to trimming and J lost 3 bases, with 10 bases between them. CDR3 length: 13 residues. Looked up from germline, CDR1 is LGHDT and CDR2 is YNNKEL (reference sequence). The chain's CDR3 is CASSPDLGYEQYF. The CDR3 DNA is TGTGCCAGCAGCCCAGATCTAGGCTACGAGCAGTACTTC.

The CDR3 loop is CASSQVGGEQFF. DNA of the CDR3: TGCGCCAGCAGCCAAGTGGGCGGTGAGCAGTTCTTC. The chain uses TRBV4-1 and TRBJ2-1; D not resolved. This CDR3 has 12 amino acids. Germline loops: CDR1 MGHRA, CDR2 YSYEKL. Deletions cut 1 base from V and 9 bases from J, with 7 bases between.

The chain carries TRBV30 and TRBJ2-7; D is unclear. The V gene's germline CDR1 is GTSNPN and CDR2 SVGIG (reference sequence). CDR3 length: 13 residues. Trimming cost V 5 bases and J 9 bases, with 20 bases left between them. The CDR3 nucleotides read TGTGCCTGGGTAGCCGACGACCAGGTGGGGCAGTACTTC. Amino acids: CAWVADDQVGQYF.